This T cell receptor (beta chain) was observed in a study of blood T cell repertoires in COVID-19. Study-wide background: Sources were T cells, B-cell-depleted T cells, or PBMCs; the material itself was cDNA or gDNA.

This clone was detected a few times. Residents of about two dozen US areas, aged roughly 18 to 89 years, made up the participants. Membership in each cohort depended on participant-reported clinical history. Profiling relied on immunoSEQ multiplex PCR, and the TCRdb table lists in-frame clones only, not all of them. The table records about 400,000 clones, 88% of them present only once. The CDR3 runs 16 residues. V shed 0 bases and J 5 bases; nucleotides not matched to a gene: 11. CDR1 and CDR2 from the germline V gene are SGDLS and YYNGEE. The V gene is TRBV9, the J gene TRBJ2-7; the match to TRBD2 covers 7 bases. The sequence came from a woman between 40 and 55 years old with acute COVID-19. The sample taken for sequencing was PBMCs or T cells enriched from blood (not recorded which). The CDR3 sequence: CASSVGITGGFDEQYF. CDR3 coding DNA: TGTGCCAGCAGCGTAGGTATAACGGGGGGTTTCGACGAGCAGTACTTC.